Below, 9 T cell receptor beta chains from the same sample are listed, as sequenced in a study of blood T cell repertoires in COVID-19. TCRdb keeps only in-frame clones here, not all; method: immunoSEQ multiplex PCR. The sample yields under 150,000 clones, around nine tenths seen once. Sequencing was performed on PBMCs or T cells enriched from blood (not recorded which). Source of these receptors: a woman between 50 and 59 years old who had recovered from COVID-19.

The genes are TRBV5-1 and TRBJ1-1; D ambiguous. Germline V gives CDR1 SGHRS, CDR2 YFSETQ. The V and J ends lost 4 bases and 0 bases respectively, with 13 bases between them. The CDR3 length is 15 residues. CDR3 sequence reads: CASSALDGVNTEAFF. The CDR3 DNA reads as TGCGCCAGCAGCGCGCTGGACGGGGTGAACACTGAAGCTTTCTTT.

Only one count was recorded for this clone. The chain couples TRBV5-4 to TRBJ2-1, with a tentative D call TRBD2 (6 bases). Trimming cost V 5 bases and J 0 bases, with 9 bases left between them. The germline gives CDR1 SGHNT, CDR2 YYREEE (reference sequence). CDR3 size: 14 residues. CDR3 in amino acids: CASSRGSSYNEQFF. The CDR3 nucleotides read TGTGCCAGCAGTCGGGGGAGCTCCTACAATGAGCAGTTCTTC.

The chain combines TRBV27 with TRBJ2-1; weak D call: TRBD1 (6 bases). Trimming removed 3 bases from V and 4 bases from J, with 19 bases in between. The CDR3 loop spans 17 amino acids. CDR1 is MNHEY, CDR2 SMNVEV, per germline (reference sequence). CDR3 loop: CASSFEGVEARYNEQFF. The CDR3 nucleotides are TGTGCCAGCAGTTTTGAGGGGGTTGAGGCGCGGTACAATGAGCAGTTCTTC.

The rearrangement uses TRBV7-2 and TRBJ1-4; TRBD1 matches at 9 bases. J was trimmed by 3 bases and V by 6 bases; bases with no gene match: 5. The CDR3 has 15 amino acids. From germline, CDR1 is SGHTA and CDR2 FQGNSA. This CDR3 reads CASRDRGLSNEKLFF. For the CDR3, the DNA is TGTGCCAGCAGGGACAGGGGTCTTTCTAATGAAAAACTGTTTTTT.

V and J are TRBV10-1 and TRBJ2-3, with 8 bases fitting TRBD2. The V gene's germline CDR1 is WNHNN and CDR2 SYGVQD (reference sequence). The J segment lost 0 bases and the V segment lost 1 base, leaving 3 bases of the junction unmatched. The CDR3 length is 16 residues. This CDR3 reads CASSELSGGSTDTQYF. CDR3 in DNA: TGCGCCAGCAGTGAGTTATCGGGGGGGAGCACAGATACGCAGTATTTT.

The V and J genes are TRBV28 and TRBJ1-1, with D unclear. Trimming removed 5 bases from V and 1 base from J, with 5 bases in between. Germline values: CDR1 MDHEN, CDR2 SYDVKM. The CDR3 has 12 amino acids. The CDR3 spells CASSTTNTEAFF. The CDR3, as DNA: TGTGCCAGCAGTACAACGAACACTGAAGCTTTCTTT.

The chain is built from TRBV6-5 and TRBJ1-1; 7 bases map to TRBD1. J lost 9 bases, V lost 10 bases, and 8 bases had no gene match. CDR1 MNHEY and CDR2 SVGAGI come from the germline V gene. The CDR3 has 11 residues. CDR3 amino acids: CATSRDRQAFF. The CDR3 coding sequence is TGTGCCACAAGCCGGGACAGACAAGCTTTCTTT.

This clone was seen only a few times. The J gene is TRBJ1-6, the V gene TRBV25-1; TRBD1 matches at 7 bases. The CDR3 loop spans 14 amino acids. Germline V gene sequence: CDR1 MGHDK, CDR2 SYGVNS. Germline trimming cut 4 bases from V and 7 bases from J; bases unmatched to any gene: 4. This chain's CDR3 is CASSAGQYNSPLHF. The CDR3 region has the DNA TGTGCCAGCAGTGCGGGACAGTACAATTCACCCCTCCACTTT.

This chain uses TRBV6-2 or TRBV6-3 with TRBJ2-7; D possibly corresponds to TRBD1 (5 bases). The germline V gene encodes CDR1 MNHEY and CDR2 SVGEGT. Trimming removed 6 bases at V and 1 base at J, with 28 bases between. The CDR3 extends over 19 amino acids. This CDR3 is CASSHDTLPGHPYSYEQYF. CDR3 nucleotides: TGTGCCAGCAGCCACGATACCCTACCTGGACATCCCTATTCCTACGAGCAGTACTTC.